These T cell receptor beta chains were read from a single sample in a study of blood T cells in healthy people across ages. TCRdb reprocessed the 5' RACE reads with MiXCR, giving one entry per CDR3 protein. The data contain roughly 1,100,000 distinct CDR3 sequences, 25% of them singletons. These data also featured in a second study, about T cells of mothers and their children.

Sequencing input: blood. The receptors come from a girl aged 2-10 years in good health. Each CDR3 is given with its conserved first and last residue. D genes are given only for firm matches. Clone size, where shown, is once, few, many, or a class for clones that have expanded.

D gene: NA
clone size: NA
J gene: TRBJ2-7
V gene: TRBV20-1
CDR3 length: 13
CDR3 protein: CSATGTFNYEQYF
CDR3 DNA: TGCAGTGCCACCGGGACTTTTAATTACGAGCAGTACTTC

D gene: NA
clone size: NA
J gene: TRBJ1-2
V gene: TRBV29-1
CDR3 length: 11
CDR3 protein: CSVVDGEGYTF
CDR3 DNA: TGCAGCGTTGTGGACGGGGAAGGCTACACCTTC

D gene: NA
clone size: few
J gene: TRBJ2-3
V gene: TRBV6-8
CDR3 length: 12
CDR3 protein: CASSGRTDTQYF
CDR3 DNA: TGTGCCAGCAGCGGGAGAACAGATACGCAGTATTTT

D gene: NA
clone size: few
J gene: TRBJ2-3
V gene: TRBV29-1
CDR3 length: 14
CDR3 protein: CSVELEGPTDTQYF
CDR3 DNA: TGCAGCGTTGAGCTCGAAGGGCCTACAGATACGCAGTATTTT

D gene: NA
clone size: few
J gene: TRBJ1-2
V gene: TRBV20-1
CDR3 length: 15
CDR3 protein: CSARDPGRLRGGYTF
CDR3 DNA: TGCAGTGCTAGAGACCCGGGCAGACTGAGGGGTGGCTACACCTTC

D gene: NA
clone size: NA
J gene: TRBJ2-1
V gene: TRBV6-5
CDR3 length: 18
CDR3 protein: CASSYVGVDYSREYEQFF
CDR3 DNA: TGTGCCAGCAGTTACGTGGGGGTGGACTATTCCCGGGAATATGAGCAGTTCTTC

D gene: NA
clone size: NA
J gene: TRBJ2-6
V gene: TRBV20-1
CDR3 length: 17
CDR3 protein: CSAESGIPNPGANVLTF
CDR3 DNA: TGCAGTGCTGAGTCGGGGATTCCCAACCCTGGGGCCAACGTCCTGACTTTC

D gene: TRBD1
clone size: many
J gene: TRBJ2-5
V gene: TRBV7-9
CDR3 length: 15
CDR3 protein: CASSSGQARGETQYF
CDR3 DNA: TGTGCCAGCAGCTCCGGACAGGCTAGGGGAGAGACCCAGTACTTC

D gene: TRBD2
clone size: NA
J gene: TRBJ2-1
V gene: TRBV19
CDR3 length: 13
CDR3 protein: CASSKGLAHEQFF
CDR3 DNA: TGTGCCAGTAGTAAAGGACTAGCTCATGAGCAGTTCTTC

D gene: NA
clone size: once
J gene: TRBJ2-7
V gene: TRBV6-5
CDR3 length: 14
CDR3 protein: CASSLRDNYYEQYF
CDR3 DNA: TGTGCCAGCAGTCTCCGGGACAACTACTACGAGCAGTACTTC

D gene: TRBD1
clone size: NA
J gene: TRBJ1-6
V gene: TRBV5-6
CDR3 length: 15
CDR3 protein: CASSLGTDYNSPLHF
CDR3 DNA: TGTGCCAGCAGCCTCGGGACAGATTATAATTCACCCCTCCACTTT

D gene: TRBD1
clone size: few
J gene: TRBJ1-4
V gene: TRBV12-3/TRBV12-4
CDR3 length: 15
CDR3 protein: CASSDQGAAVEKLFF
CDR3 DNA: TGTGCCAGCAGCGATCAGGGGGCGGCTGTTGAAAAACTGTTTTTT

D gene: TRBD1
clone size: few
J gene: TRBJ1-1
V gene: TRBV29-1
CDR3 length: 15
CDR3 protein: CSSKGDRGVFAEAFF
CDR3 DNA: TGCAGCTCAAAGGGGGACAGGGGTGTTTTCGCTGAAGCTTTCTTT

D gene: NA
clone size: NA
J gene: TRBJ1-1
V gene: TRBV20-1
CDR3 length: 15
CDR3 protein: CSAREERTMNTEAFF
CDR3 DNA: TGCAGTGCTAGAGAGGAACGGACAATGAACACTGAAGCTTTCTTT

D gene: NA
clone size: NA
J gene: TRBJ2-1
V gene: TRBV29-1
CDR3 length: 12
CDR3 protein: CSDTQGARTQCF
CDR3 DNA: TGCAGCGATACCCAAGGGGCCCGGACCCAGTGCTTC

D gene: NA
clone size: NA
J gene: TRBJ1-1
V gene: TRBV11-2
CDR3 length: 13
CDR3 protein: CASSRVQYTEAFF
CDR3 DNA: TGTGCCAGCAGCAGGGTACAGTACACTGAAGCTTTCTTT

D gene: TRBD1
clone size: once
J gene: TRBJ2-7
V gene: TRBV2
CDR3 length: 14
CDR3 protein: CASSEVGQGLEQYF
CDR3 DNA: TGTGCCAGCAGTGAGGTGGGACAGGGGTTGGAGCAGTACTTC

D gene: NA
clone size: NA
J gene: TRBJ1-2
V gene: TRBV12-3/TRBV12-4
CDR3 length: 10
CDR3 protein: CASSLRLSTF
CDR3 DNA: TGTGCCAGCAGTTTAAGGCTTTCCACCTTC

D gene: TRBD2
clone size: few
J gene: TRBJ2-1
V gene: TRBV11-2
CDR3 length: 14
CDR3 protein: CASMLAGGRNEQFF
CDR3 DNA: TGTGCCAGCATGTTAGCGGGAGGGCGCAATGAGCAGTTCTTC

D gene: TRBD1
clone size: NA
J gene: TRBJ2-1
V gene: TRBV18
CDR3 length: 14
CDR3 protein: CASSPIGTANEQFF
CDR3 DNA: TGTGCCAGCTCACCAATCGGGACAGCCAATGAGCAGTTCTTC

D gene: NA
clone size: few
J gene: TRBJ2-5
V gene: TRBV2
CDR3 length: 18
CDR3 protein: CASSEPLNRDTNQETQYF
CDR3 DNA: TGTGCCAGCAGTGAACCACTCAACCGGGACACCAACCAAGAGACCCAGTACTTC

D gene: TRBD1
clone size: NA
J gene: TRBJ2-5
V gene: TRBV4-3
CDR3 length: 16
CDR3 protein: CASSQEIRGLGETQYF
CDR3 DNA: TGCGCCAGCAGCCAAGAAATAAGGGGGCTCGGGGAGACCCAGTACTTC

D gene: NA
clone size: few
J gene: TRBJ2-1
V gene: TRBV7-9
CDR3 length: 13
CDR3 protein: CASSLTSAVEQFF
CDR3 DNA: TGTGCCAGCAGCTTAACGAGCGCGGTTGAGCAGTTCTTC

D gene: NA
clone size: few
J gene: TRBJ1-5
V gene: TRBV4-3
CDR3 length: 16
CDR3 protein: CASSPQAAYSNQPQHF
CDR3 DNA: TGCGCCAGCAGCCCGCAGGCTGCCTATAGCAATCAGCCCCAGCATTTT

D gene: NA
clone size: few
J gene: TRBJ2-7
V gene: TRBV14
CDR3 length: 14
CDR3 protein: CASSQIRAPYEQYF
CDR3 DNA: TGTGCCAGCAGCCAAATCCGAGCCCCCTACGAGCAGTACTTC

D gene: NA
clone size: NA
J gene: TRBJ2-3
V gene: TRBV10-3
CDR3 length: 12
CDR3 protein: CAISPGVDTQYF
CDR3 DNA: TGTGCCATCAGCCCAGGTGTTGATACGCAGTATTTT

D gene: NA
clone size: few
J gene: TRBJ1-2
V gene: TRBV7-8
CDR3 length: 16
CDR3 protein: CASSTLGPELNYGYTF
CDR3 DNA: TGTGCCAGCAGCACCCTCGGCCCCGAGTTGAACTATGGCTACACCTTC

D gene: TRBD1
clone size: NA
J gene: TRBJ2-1
V gene: TRBV6-5
CDR3 length: 16
CDR3 protein: CASSYSGDRIYNEQFF
CDR3 DNA: TGTGCCAGCAGTTACTCGGGGGACAGGATCTACAATGAGCAGTTCTTC

D gene: NA
clone size: NA
J gene: TRBJ2-5
V gene: TRBV7-9
CDR3 length: 12
CDR3 protein: CASSAIEETQYF
CDR3 DNA: TGTGCCAGCAGCGCGATTGAAGAGACCCAGTACTTC

D gene: TRBD2
clone size: once
J gene: TRBJ2-7
V gene: TRBV29-1
CDR3 length: 11
CDR3 protein: CSVGRGNEQYF
CDR3 DNA: TGCAGCGTTGGGCGGGGGAACGAGCAGTACTTC

D gene: TRBD2
clone size: NA
J gene: TRBJ2-5
V gene: TRBV29-1
CDR3 length: 11
CDR3 protein: CSSAAGGEVYF
CDR3 DNA: TGCAGCTCCGCTGCGGGGGGAGAAGTGTACTTC

D gene: TRBD2
clone size: NA
J gene: TRBJ2-7
V gene: TRBV28
CDR3 length: 19
CDR3 protein: CASSRPGLAGGLSSYEQYF
CDR3 DNA: TGTGCCAGCAGTAGACCGGGACTAGCGGGAGGGCTGAGCTCCTACGAGCAGTACTTC

D gene: NA
clone size: NA
J gene: TRBJ2-7
V gene: TRBV29-1
CDR3 length: 11
CDR3 protein: CSVQVGYEQYF
CDR3 DNA: TGCAGCGTACAAGTGGGATACGAGCAGTACTTC

D gene: NA
clone size: NA
J gene: TRBJ2-7
V gene: TRBV13
CDR3 length: 15
CDR3 protein: CASSLGTDPTYEQYF
CDR3 DNA: TGTGCCAGCAGCTTAGGGACAGATCCAACCTACGAGCAGTACTTC

D gene: NA
clone size: few
J gene: TRBJ2-7
V gene: TRBV7-9
CDR3 length: 10
CDR3 protein: CASRNAGTFF
CDR3 DNA: TGTGCCAGCAGAAACGCCGGGACTTTCTTC

D gene: NA
clone size: NA
J gene: TRBJ2-7
V gene: TRBV24-1
CDR3 length: 13
CDR3 protein: CATSDRMVGQQYF
CDR3 DNA: TGTGCCACCAGTGATAGGATGGTTGGACAGCAGTACTTC

D gene: NA
clone size: many
J gene: TRBJ2-5
V gene: TRBV6-5
CDR3 length: 13
CDR3 protein: CASSYSRGETQYF
CDR3 DNA: TGTGCCAGCAGTTACTCGAGGGGAGAGACCCAGTACTTC

D gene: NA
clone size: NA
J gene: TRBJ2-1
V gene: TRBV7-2
CDR3 length: 16
CDR3 protein: CASSPKSGDSYNEQFF
CDR3 DNA: TGTGCCAGCAGCCCCAAGAGCGGAGACTCCTACAATGAGCAGTTCTTC

D gene: NA
clone size: few
J gene: TRBJ2-5
V gene: TRBV5-1
CDR3 length: 15
CDR3 protein: CASSLVVGGAETQYF
CDR3 DNA: TGCGCCAGCAGCTTAGTAGTGGGGGGCGCGGAGACCCAGTACTTC

D gene: TRBD2
clone size: NA
J gene: TRBJ2-1
V gene: TRBV6-1
CDR3 length: 17
CDR3 protein: CASSGGYEAGVVYEQFF
CDR3 DNA: TGTGCCAGCAGTGGAGGTTACGAGGCGGGAGTTGTCTATGAGCAGTTCTTC

D gene: NA
clone size: NA
J gene: TRBJ2-7
V gene: TRBV27
CDR3 length: 14
CDR3 protein: CASSPHDGDYEQYF
CDR3 DNA: TGTGCCAGCAGTCCGCACGACGGGGACTACGAGCAGTACTTC

D gene: TRBD2
clone size: NA
J gene: TRBJ2-7
V gene: TRBV20-1
CDR3 length: 16
CDR3 protein: CSGVSGRAEWDYEQYF
CDR3 DNA: TGCAGTGGGGTTAGCGGGAGGGCCGAATGGGACTACGAGCAGTACTTC

D gene: NA
clone size: NA
J gene: TRBJ2-5
V gene: TRBV24-1
CDR3 length: 14
CDR3 protein: CATSGLDFQETQYF
CDR3 DNA: TGTGCCACCAGTGGTTTGGACTTTCAAGAGACCCAGTACTTC

D gene: NA
clone size: NA
J gene: TRBJ1-5
V gene: TRBV6-2/TRBV6-3
CDR3 length: 16
CDR3 protein: CASSYSISGGNQPQHF
CDR3 DNA: TGTGCCAGCAGTTACTCGATCTCCGGGGGCAATCAGCCCCAGCATTTT